The 4 T cell receptor beta chains below were found in one sample sequenced in a study of T cell responses to AZD1222 COVID-19 vaccine. Here immunoSEQ multiplex PCR was the method, and the copy in TCRdb shows in-frame clones only, minus some. Here the sample spans 150,000 or so clones, 70% to 90% being singletons. The sample in question was peripheral blood, obtained 28 days after the second dose of the MenACWY control vaccine. These receptors all come from an adult who received the MenACWY meningococcal vaccine as a control.

V gene TRBV29-1 combines with J gene TRBJ2-5, with D tentatively TRBD1 (6 bases). Between the trimmed V and J ends, which lost 3 bases and 5 bases, there was a span of 16 bases. The V gene's germline CDR1 is SQVTM and CDR2 ANQGSEA. The CDR3 covers 14 residues. CDR3 sequence (DNA): TGCAGCGTTGATCCGTTCAGGGGCCACGAGACCCAGTACTTC. This translates into CSVDPFRGHETQYF.

The chain couples TRBV30 to TRBJ1-6, with D uncertain. Germline V gene data show CDR1 as GTSNPN and CDR2 as SVGIG (reference sequence). V was pared by 2 bases and J by 0 bases, with 8 bases between. CDR3 length: 15 amino acids. CDR3 in amino acids: CAWSQESSYNSPLHF. In DNA, the CDR3 is TGTGCCTGGAGTCAAGAAAGCTCCTATAATTCACCCCTCCACTTT. The complete variable domain, with remaining parts taken from reference TRBV30 and TRBJ1-6, reads SQTIHQWPATLVQPVGSPLSLECTVEGTSNPNLYWYRQAAGRGLQLLFYSVGIGQISSEVPQNLSASRPQDRQFILSSKKLLLSDSGFYLCAWSQESSYNSPLHFGNGTRLTVT.

The V call is TRBV2, the J call TRBJ1-5; D is possibly TRBD1 (5 bases). CDR3 size: 15 residues. Germline assignment: CDR1 SNHLY and CDR2 FYNNEI. V was trimmed by 4 bases and J by 7 bases, leaving 17 bases between them. CDR3 coding DNA: TGTGCCAGCAGTGTTAGCGGGCAGGGAAACCAGCCCCAGCATTTT. The encoded protein is CASSVSGQGNQPQHF.

J is TRBJ2-5 and V is TRBV14, with D possibly being TRBD2 (6 bases). The CDR3 length is 13 residues. From germline, CDR1 is SGHDN and CDR2 FVKESK. V was pared by 1 base and J by 4 bases, with 7 bases between. CDR3 sequence reads: CASSQAGGETQYF. For the CDR3, the DNA is TGTGCCAGCAGCCAAGCCGGGGGAGAGACCCAGTACTTC. The variable domain in full, with the rest retrieved from reference TRBV14 and TRBJ2-5, is EAGVTQFPSHSVIEKGQTVTLRCDPISGHDNLYWYRRVMGKEIKFLLHFVKESKQDESGMPNNRFLAERTGGTYSTLKVQPAELEDSGVYFCASSQAGGETQYFGPGTRLLVL.